What follows is one TCR beta chain and its context. In the original workflow: Counts of nucleated cells, estimated from reference gene primer amplification, were obtained. Libraries were prepared by immunoSEQ multiplex PCR; TCRdb keeps only in-frame clonotypes and omits some of them. The V and J calls and clone size come from that table; D and trimming were worked out from the DNA. The sample shows just over 650,000 clones, 90% of them seen only once. The length of the CDR3 is 16 residues. Germline-derived CDR1 and CDR2 are SGDLS and YYNGEE. V lost 0 bases and J lost 4; bases outside the gene matches: 7. The data stem from a study of blood T cell repertoires in COVID-19. Study context: The United States, Italy and Spain provided the acute and convalescent COVID-19 samples.

Sample: peripheral blood. The rearrangement joins TRBV9 to TRBJ2-1; TRBD2 aligns across 7 bases. The clonotype comes from a woman younger than 30 with acute or convalescent COVID-19. CDR3 protein: CASSVGPGGTYNEQFF. The CDR3 DNA sequence: TGTGCCAGCAGCGTAGGACCGGGGGGAACTTACAATGAGCAGTTCTTC.